This is a list of T cell receptor beta chains from one sample in a study of response to subunit inactivated influenza vaccine. TCRdb re-called the RT-PCR reads with MiXCR, one entry per CDR3 protein. Of 560,000 or so distinct CDR3 sequences listed, under 9% are singletons. The sample here was PBMCs from blood, taken around 25 months after vaccination. Source of these receptors: a man aged 50 to 75 who received an inactivated influenza vaccine. Each CDR3 is given with its conserved first and last residue. The D gene is left open where the match is weak. Where a row states a size, it is once, few, many or the class of an expanded clone; other rows omit it.

V gene,CDR3 length,J gene,D gene,clone size,CDR3 protein,CDR3 DNA
TRBV10-3,18,TRBJ2-5,TRBD2,.,CAISEGSRGRLPLGTQYF,TGTGCCATCAGTGAGGGTTCTCGCGGGAGACTACCTCTGGGGACCCAGTACTTC
TRBV5-1,14,TRBJ2-7,TRBD1,many,CASSPRDRNYEQYF,TGCGCCAGCAGCCCAAGGGACAGGAACTACGAGCAGTACTTC
TRBV4-2,19,TRBJ2-7,TRBD1,once,CASSQEPERTGRVPYEQYF,TGTGCCAGCAGCCAAGAACCCGAGAGGACAGGGCGCGTGCCCTACGAGCAGTACTTC
TRBV7-8,14,TRBJ1-1,TRBD1,few,CASSPKNRGSEAFF,TGTGCCAGCAGTCCGAAAAACAGGGGCTCTGAAGCTTTCTTT
TRBV20-1,14,TRBJ2-3,.,few,CSAPLTRSLDTQYF,TGCAGTGCTCCACTGACTAGATCCTTAGATACGCAGTATTTT
TRBV4-1,14,TRBJ1-1,.,once,CASSQKGWNTEAFF,TGCGCCAGCAGCCAAAAAGGGTGGAACACTGAAGCTTTCTTT
TRBV11-2,15,TRBJ1-1,.,.,CASSLVMLGNTEAFF,TGTGCCAGCAGCTTAGTGATGCTGGGGAACACTGAAGCTTTCTTT
TRBV5-1,15,TRBJ1-1,.,.,CASSRDAVVGTEAFF,TGCGCCAGCAGCCGGGACGCAGTCGTTGGAACTGAAGCTTTCTTT
TRBV7-9,15,TRBJ1-3,.,few,CASSVTTGTGNTIYF,TGTGCCAGCAGCGTTACTACAGGGACTGGAAACACCATATATTTT
TRBV28,12,TRBJ2-7,.,many,CASSHSSYEQYF,TGTGCCAGCAGTCACAGCTCCTACGAGCAGTACTTC
TRBV30,13,TRBJ1-2,.,few,CAWSTGPVRGYTF,TGTGCCTGGAGTACAGGTCCAGTGCGTGGCTACACCTTC
TRBV6-5,14,TRBJ2-7,.,few,CASSYKTREEWQYF,TGTGCCAGCAGTTATAAGACCCGTGAAGAATGGCAGTACTTC
TRBV10-3,16,TRBJ2-7,TRBD2,.,CAISRTSGGPSHEQYF,TGTGCCATCAGTCGGACTAGCGGGGGGCCTTCACACGAGCAGTACTTC
TRBV6-5,17,TRBJ2-3,TRBD2,many,CASSYHRLAGTADTQYF,TGTGCCAGCAGTTATCACAGACTAGCGGGAACGGCAGATACGCAGTATTTT
TRBV5-6,14,TRBJ2-3,.,.,CASSANSGGDTQYF,TGTGCCAGCAGCGCCAACTCCGGAGGAGATACGCAGTATTTT
TRBV20-1,13,TRBJ2-7,.,.,CSARDGSEGEQYF,TGCAGTGCTAGAGATGGGTCAGAAGGGGAGCAGTACTTC
TRBV20-1,17,TRBJ2-5,TRBD2,.,CSAPRTSGRFPQETQYF,TGCAGTGCTCCCCGGACTAGCGGGAGGTTCCCCCAAGAGACCCAGTACTTC
TRBV6-1,15,TRBJ2-7,.,.,CASSPGPGASYEQYF,TGTGCCAGCAGCCCGGGACCTGGAGCCTCCTACGAGCAGTACTTC
TRBV6-5,17,TRBJ1-5,.,.,CASSYSQGHYSNQPQHF,TGTGCCAGCAGTTACTCCCAGGGACATTATAGCAATCAGCCCCAGCATTTT
TRBV6-1,18,TRBJ2-4,TRBD2,.,CASSESVWTSGILNIQYF,TGTGCCAGCAGTGAATCAGTTTGGACTAGCGGGATTTTGAACATTCAGTACTTC
TRBV9,15,TRBJ2-7,.,few,CASSVAAQDSYEQYF,TGTGCCAGCAGCGTAGCGGCACAGGACAGCTACGAGCAGTACTTC
TRBV23-1,14,TRBJ2-7,TRBD1,once,CASSQSDREDEQYF,TGCGCCAGCAGTCAATCGGACAGGGAAGACGAGCAGTACTTC
TRBV20-1,13,TRBJ1-4,.,few,CSARPGGRGKLFF,TGCAGTGCTAGGCCGGGGGGCAGGGGAAAACTGTTTTTT
TRBV7-9,12,TRBJ1-4,TRBD1,.,CASSRDSEKLFF,TGTGCCAGCAGCCGGGACAGTGAAAAACTGTTTTTT
TRBV18,13,TRBJ2-5,.,few,CASSPWGDETQYF,TGTGCCAGCTCACCATGGGGGGATGAGACCCAGTACTTC
TRBV15,16,TRBJ2-3,TRBD1,.,CATSRELDRMTDTQYF,TGTGCCACCAGCAGAGAGTTGGACAGGATGACAGATACGCAGTATTTT
TRBV20-1,17,TRBJ2-3,TRBD2,.,CSARDASGRASTDTQYF,TGCAGTGCTAGAGACGCTAGCGGGAGGGCCAGCACAGATACGCAGTATTTT
TRBV20-1,12,TRBJ2-1,TRBD2,many,CSAPGTSGEQFF,TGCAGTGCTCCAGGGACTAGCGGCGAGCAGTTCTTC
TRBV5-1,15,TRBJ2-1,.,.,CASSTASNSYNEQFF,TGCGCCAGCAGCACCGCTTCTAACTCCTACAATGAGCAGTTCTTC
TRBV12-3/TRBV12-4,15,TRBJ1-4,TRBD1,.,CASSPRQGGGEKLFF,TGTGCCAGCAGTCCTAGACAGGGTGGGGGTGAAAAACTGTTTTTT
TRBV12-3/TRBV12-4,15,TRBJ1-1,.,many,CASSGTLSLNTEAFF,TGTGCCAGCAGCGGGACCTTGAGCCTGAACACTGAAGCTTTCTTT
TRBV20-1,15,TRBJ1-5,TRBD1,.,CSAMRITGGGKPQHF,TGCAGTGCTATGAGGATTACAGGGGGTGGCAAGCCCCAGCATTTT
TRBV20-1,15,TRBJ2-1,TRBD2,.,CSASWRGAGYNEQFF,TGCAGTGCTAGTTGGCGGGGGGCGGGCTACAATGAGCAGTTCTTC
TRBV6-5,17,TRBJ2-5,.,many,CASSYQTPQAYQETQYF,TGTGCCAGCAGTTACCAAACCCCACAGGCGTACCAAGAGACCCAGTACTTC
TRBV19,13,TRBJ2-1,TRBD1,.,CASSHPGGGEQFF,TGTGCCAGTAGCCATCCAGGGGGTGGTGAGCAGTTCTTC
TRBV4-2,16,TRBJ2-3,TRBD2,few,CASSRISGGPTDTQYF,TGTGCCAGCAGCCGAATTAGCGGGGGGCCCACAGATACGCAGTATTTT
TRBV29-1,16,TRBJ2-1,TRBD2,few,CSVELAGAVSYNEQFF,TGCAGCGTTGAACTAGCGGGGGCCGTCTCCTACAATGAGCAGTTCTTC
TRBV9,15,TRBJ2-1,TRBD2,.,CASSVGSGLSNEQFF,TGTGCCAGCAGCGTAGGTAGCGGGCTCTCTAATGAGCAGTTCTTC
TRBV28,19,TRBJ2-3,TRBD2,few,CASSTSGTSGRYGTDTQYF,TGTGCCAGCAGTACTTCCGGGACTAGCGGGAGATACGGCACAGATACGCAGTATTTT
TRBV6-2/TRBV6-3,16,TRBJ2-7,.,few,CASSYSGTLPSYEQYF,TGTGCCAGCAGTTACTCGGGGACACTTCCTTCCTACGAGCAGTACTTC
TRBV2,14,TRBJ2-7,.,.,CASKLGALSYEQYF,TGTGCCAGCAAATTGGGCGCCCTCTCCTACGAGCAGTACTTC
TRBV9,16,TRBJ2-1,TRBD2,few,CASSTLAGEGRDEQFF,TGTGCCAGCAGCACCTTAGCGGGAGAAGGTAGAGATGAGCAGTTCTTC
TRBV5-5,17,TRBJ2-1,TRBD2,.,CASSSPARPLLAVEQFF,TGTGCCAGCAGCTCCCCGGCGCGTCCCCTTCTAGCGGTTGAGCAGTTCTTC
TRBV30,15,TRBJ1-1,TRBD1,.,CAAQGQEGGGTEAFF,TGTGCCGCGCAGGGACAGGAGGGGGGCGGCACTGAAGCTTTCTTT
TRBV20-1,15,TRBJ2-7,.,.,CSAQTYIGAKGEQYF,TGCAGTGCCCAGACTTATATAGGGGCTAAGGGCGAGCAGTACTTC
TRBV6-1,14,TRBJ1-2,.,many,CASTSHPPRGGYTF,TGTGCCAGCACCTCCCATCCTCCAAGGGGTGGCTACACCTTC
TRBV3-1,19,TRBJ2-1,TRBD2,.,CASSQVTGRAGLSYNEQFF,TGTGCCAGCAGCCAAGTCACGGGGAGGGCGGGACTCTCCTACAATGAGCAGTTCTTC
TRBV7-2,14,TRBJ2-7,.,.,CASSLVQGLDEQYF,TGTGCCAGCAGCTTAGTCCAGGGTCTGGACGAGCAGTACTTC
TRBV20-1,16,TRBJ1-1,.,many,CSAKRPRQTMNTEAFF,TGCAGTGCGAAACGACCTCGACAGACAATGAACACTGAAGCTTTCTTT
TRBV3-1,16,TRBJ2-5,TRBD1,.,CASSHTGTGNSETQYF,TGTGCCAGCAGCCATACCGGGACAGGCAATTCCGAGACCCAGTACTTC
TRBV4-2,13,TRBJ1-4,.,.,CASSQEKVGKLFF,TGTGCCAGCAGCCAAGAAAAGGTTGGGAAACTGTTTTTT
TRBV12-3/TRBV12-4,14,TRBJ2-2,.,many,CASSLTGRLGELFF,TGTGCCAGCAGTTTAACAGGGAGGTTGGGGGAGCTGTTTTTT
TRBV20-1,14,TRBJ2-1,.,.,CSARGISDYNEQFF,TGCAGTGCTAGGGGGATATCGGACTACAATGAGCAGTTCTTC
TRBV20-1,16,TRBJ2-3,TRBD2,many,CSAISPSGGDTDTQYF,TGCAGTGCTATATCCCCTAGCGGGGGGGACACAGATACGCAGTATTTT
TRBV20-1,16,TRBJ2-1,TRBD2,many,CSAREVAGDSYNEQFF,TGCAGTGCTAGAGAAGTAGCGGGAGACTCCTACAATGAGCAGTTCTTC
TRBV5-1,14,TRBJ2-7,TRBD2,few,CASTSGGMWDEQYF,TGCGCCAGCACGTCGGGAGGAATGTGGGACGAGCAGTACTTC
TRBV7-6,17,TRBJ2-7,.,few,CASSLALGRRHSYEQYF,TGTGCCAGCAGCTTAGCCCTGGGACGGCGACACTCCTACGAGCAGTACTTC
TRBV6-2/TRBV6-3,13,TRBJ2-7,.,few,CASSSSDSYEQYF,TGTGCCAGCAGTTCGAGCGACTCCTACGAGCAGTACTTC
TRBV12-3/TRBV12-4,13,TRBJ1-2,.,.,CASSLGTPYGYTF,TGTGCCAGCAGTTTAGGGACACCGTATGGCTACACCTTC
TRBV7-8,15,TRBJ2-2,TRBD2,.,CASSGPGGHTGELFF,TGTGCCAGCAGCGGACCGGGGGGGCACACCGGGGAGCTGTTTTTT